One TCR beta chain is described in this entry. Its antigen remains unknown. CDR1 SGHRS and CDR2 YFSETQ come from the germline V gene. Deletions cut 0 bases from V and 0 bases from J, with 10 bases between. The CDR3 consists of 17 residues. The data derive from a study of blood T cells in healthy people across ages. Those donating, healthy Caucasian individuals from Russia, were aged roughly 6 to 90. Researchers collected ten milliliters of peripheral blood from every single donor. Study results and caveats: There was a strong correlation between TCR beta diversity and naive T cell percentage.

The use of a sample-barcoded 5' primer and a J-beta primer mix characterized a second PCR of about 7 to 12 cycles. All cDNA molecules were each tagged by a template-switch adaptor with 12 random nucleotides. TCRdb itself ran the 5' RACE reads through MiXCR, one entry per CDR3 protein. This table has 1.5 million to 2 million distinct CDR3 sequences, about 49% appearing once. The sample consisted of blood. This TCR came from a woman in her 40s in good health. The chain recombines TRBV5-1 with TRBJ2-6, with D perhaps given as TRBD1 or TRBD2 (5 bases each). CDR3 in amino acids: CASSLEGESSGANVLTF. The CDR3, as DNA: TGCGCCAGCAGCTTGGAAGGGGAGAGCTCTGGGGCCAACGTCCTGACTTTC.